This entry is about one T cell receptor (beta chain). These data are taken from a study of blood T cell repertoires in COVID-19. Profiled with immunoSEQ multiplex PCR; TCRdb holds only in-frame clones, not every one. In the table there are tens of thousands of clones, roughly 90% of which are singletons. The V gene end was trimmed by 2 bases and the J gene end by 1 base; junction bases not matched to a gene: 3. The length of the CDR3 is 15 residues. Germline CDR1 SGHRS, CDR2 YFSETQ. The receptor's source is an elderly man in a cohort sampled during active COVID-19. Sample: peripheral blood. The chain has TRBV5-1 and TRBJ2-1, with 7 bases that match TRBD1. CDR3 nucleotide sequence: TGCGCCAGCAGCTTTGCAGGGGGATCCTACAATGAGCAGTTCTTC. Translated: CASSFAGGSYNEQFF.